This T cell receptor beta chain was sequenced in a study of blood T cell repertoires in COVID-19. The repertoire was sequenced with immunoSEQ multiplex PCR; TCRdb's copy has only in-frame clones and lacks some. The data hold about 170,000 clones, with around nine tenths observed a single time. Germline CDR1 and CDR2: MNHEY and SVGAGI. V was cut by 6 bases and J by 8 bases, with 16 bases left in between. The CDR3 is 13 amino acids. The TCR was taken from a man aged 18 to 30 with active or convalescent COVID-19. Sequencing was done on a sample of peripheral blood. The chain couples TRBV6-5 to TRBJ1-2; maybe TRBD1 (6 bases). This chain's CDR3 is CASRTGLGLGYTF. The CDR3 nucleotides are TGTGCCAGCAGGACAGGCCTGGGGCTCGGCTACACCTTC.